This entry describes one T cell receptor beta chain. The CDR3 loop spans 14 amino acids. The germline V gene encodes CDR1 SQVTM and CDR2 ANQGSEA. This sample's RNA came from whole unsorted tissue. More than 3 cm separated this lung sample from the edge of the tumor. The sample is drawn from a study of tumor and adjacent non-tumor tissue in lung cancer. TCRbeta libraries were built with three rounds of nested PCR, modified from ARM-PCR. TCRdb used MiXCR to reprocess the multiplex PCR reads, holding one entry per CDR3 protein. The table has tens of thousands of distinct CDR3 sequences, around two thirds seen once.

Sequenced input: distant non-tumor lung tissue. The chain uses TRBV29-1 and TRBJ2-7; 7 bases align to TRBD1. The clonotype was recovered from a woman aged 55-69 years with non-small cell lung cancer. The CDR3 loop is CRVASDRDNYEQYF. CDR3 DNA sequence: TGCAGAGTAGCTTCTGACAGGGACAACTACGAGCAGTACTTC.